This T cell receptor beta chain was sequenced in a study of OX40 agonist ivuxolimab in advanced cancers. At the level of the study: The patients received agonistic anti-OX40 (CD134) antibody ivuxolimab. Patients undergoing dose escalation presented with hepatocellular carcinoma, melanoma, renal cell or head and neck cancer. Of the participants, under 50% had some prior anti-PD-1, anti-PD-L1 or anti-CTLA-4 therapy, which was allowed. Three patients had partial responses: one hepatocellular carcinoma, two cutaneous melanoma.

This clone appeared once. Per germline, CDR1 KGHSH and CDR2 LQKENI. V lost 3 bases to trimming and J lost 4 bases; unmatched junction nucleotides: 7. The CDR3 sequence is 15 residues long. Some clones are missing from TCRdb's copy, which holds only in-frame ones; the method was immunoSEQ multiplex PCR. The table has 90,000 to 100,000 clones, approximately 94% seen once. The receptor was derived from an adult with an advanced solid tumor such as melanoma, head and neck, liver or kidney cancer. Sequencing used CD4+ or CD8+ T cells sorted from blood, obtained in a trial of the OX40 agonist ivuxolimab. The J gene is TRBJ1-1, the V gene TRBV18; 8 bases map to TRBD1. The CDR3 sequence is CASSPLGTGATEAFF. As DNA, the CDR3 is TGTGCCAGCTCACCGCTAGGGACAGGCGCCACTGAAGCTTTCTTT.